This T cell receptor beta chain was profiled in a study of early T cells in non-severe SARS-CoV-2 infection. Study information: With bulk RNA from unsorted whole blood as input, sequencing yielded unpaired chains.

This CDR3 has 15 amino acids. V was clipped by 2 bases and J by 1 base; unmatched bases: 4. Germline V CDR1 and CDR2: MDHEN, SYDVKM. TCRdb reprocessed the 5' RACE reads via MiXCR and lists one record per CDR3 protein. The data show about 68,000 distinct CDR3 sequences, with under 13% seen just once and around 6.1% held by the top ten. This clonotype was recorded a few times. V gene TRBV28 combines with J gene TRBJ2-5; 7 bases fit TRBD2. Input material: whole blood. This TCR was recovered from an adult who was a healthcare worker with PCR-confirmed SARS-CoV-2 infection or an uninfected control (not recorded which). The CDR3 sequence: CASSLQRLAQETQYF. As DNA, the CDR3 is TGTGCCAGCAGTTTACAGCGACTAGCCCAAGAGACCCAGTACTTC.